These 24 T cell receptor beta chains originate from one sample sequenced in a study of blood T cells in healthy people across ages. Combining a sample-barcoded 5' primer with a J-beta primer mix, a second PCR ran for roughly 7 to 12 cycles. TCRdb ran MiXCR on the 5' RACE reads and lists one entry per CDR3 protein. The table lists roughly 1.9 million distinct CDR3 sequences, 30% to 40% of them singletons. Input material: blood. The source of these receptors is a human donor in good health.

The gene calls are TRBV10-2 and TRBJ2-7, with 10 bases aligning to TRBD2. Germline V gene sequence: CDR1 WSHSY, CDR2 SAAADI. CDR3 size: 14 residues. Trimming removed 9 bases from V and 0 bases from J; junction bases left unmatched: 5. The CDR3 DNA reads TGCGCCAGTAGAGGACTAGCGGCCTCCTACGAGCAGTACTTC. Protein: CASRGLAASYEQYF.

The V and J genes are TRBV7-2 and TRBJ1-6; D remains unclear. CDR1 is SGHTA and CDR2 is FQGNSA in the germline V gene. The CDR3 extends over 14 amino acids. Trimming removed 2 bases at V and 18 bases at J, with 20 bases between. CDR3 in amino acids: CASSLLTSPLAPHF. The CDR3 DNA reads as TGTGCCAGCAGCTTATTGACTTCCCCCTTAGCCCCCCACTTT.

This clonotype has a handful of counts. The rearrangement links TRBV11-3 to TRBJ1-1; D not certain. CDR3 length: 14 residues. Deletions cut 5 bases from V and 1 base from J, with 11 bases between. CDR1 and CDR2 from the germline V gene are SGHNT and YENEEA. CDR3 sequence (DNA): TGTGCCAGCAGCCTAGCACCCGAGAACACTGAAGCTTTCTTT. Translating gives CASSLAPENTEAFF.

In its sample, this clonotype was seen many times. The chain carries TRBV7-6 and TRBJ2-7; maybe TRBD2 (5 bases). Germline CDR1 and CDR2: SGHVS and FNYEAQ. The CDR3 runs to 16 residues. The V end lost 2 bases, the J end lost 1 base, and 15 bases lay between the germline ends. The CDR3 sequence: CASSLWPPGLSYEQYF. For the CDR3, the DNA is TGTGCCAGCAGCTTATGGCCCCCCGGACTTTCCTACGAGCAGTACTTC.

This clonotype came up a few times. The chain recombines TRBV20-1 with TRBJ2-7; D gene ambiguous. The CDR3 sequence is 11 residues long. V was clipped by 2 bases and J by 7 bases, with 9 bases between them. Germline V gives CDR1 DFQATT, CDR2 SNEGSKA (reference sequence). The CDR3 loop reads CSARPYVEQYF. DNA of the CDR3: TGCAGTGCTAGACCCTACGTGGAGCAGTACTTC.

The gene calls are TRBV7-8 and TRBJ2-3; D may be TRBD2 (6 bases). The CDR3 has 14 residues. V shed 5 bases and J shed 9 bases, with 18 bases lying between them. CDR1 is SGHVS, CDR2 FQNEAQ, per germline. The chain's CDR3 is CASSNTGGTSTQYF. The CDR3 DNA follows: TGTGCCAGCAGCAACACCGGCGGGACTTCAACGCAGTATTTT.

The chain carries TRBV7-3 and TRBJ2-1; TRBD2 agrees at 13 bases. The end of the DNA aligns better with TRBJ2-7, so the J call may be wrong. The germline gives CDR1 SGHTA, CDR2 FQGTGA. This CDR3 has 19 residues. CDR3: CASSFPTSGGARSYNEQYF. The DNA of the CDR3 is TGTGCCAGCAGCTTTCCCACTAGCGGGGGGGCCAGGTCCTACAATGAGCAGTACTTC.

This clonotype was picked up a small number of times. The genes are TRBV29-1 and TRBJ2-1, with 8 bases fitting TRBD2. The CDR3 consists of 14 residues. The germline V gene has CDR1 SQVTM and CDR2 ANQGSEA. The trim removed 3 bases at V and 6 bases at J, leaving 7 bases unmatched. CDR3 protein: CSVDVAGGRNEQFF. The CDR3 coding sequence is TGCAGCGTTGATGTCGCGGGGGGCCGCAATGAGCAGTTCTTC.

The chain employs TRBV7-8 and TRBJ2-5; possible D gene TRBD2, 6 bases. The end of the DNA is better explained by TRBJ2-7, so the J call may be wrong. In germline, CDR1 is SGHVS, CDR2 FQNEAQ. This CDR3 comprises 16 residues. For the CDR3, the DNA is TGTGCCAGCAGCGAGGCGTGGGGGGAATTTAGGCACGAGCAGTACTTC. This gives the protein CASSEAWGEFRHEQYF.

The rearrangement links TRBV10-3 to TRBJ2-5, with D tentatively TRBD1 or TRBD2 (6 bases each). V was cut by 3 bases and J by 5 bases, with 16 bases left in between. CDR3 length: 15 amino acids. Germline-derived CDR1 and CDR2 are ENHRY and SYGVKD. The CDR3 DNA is TGTGCCATCAGTGAAGGAGGGGGGAGAGAGGAGACCCAGTACTTC. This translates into CAISEGGGREETQYF.

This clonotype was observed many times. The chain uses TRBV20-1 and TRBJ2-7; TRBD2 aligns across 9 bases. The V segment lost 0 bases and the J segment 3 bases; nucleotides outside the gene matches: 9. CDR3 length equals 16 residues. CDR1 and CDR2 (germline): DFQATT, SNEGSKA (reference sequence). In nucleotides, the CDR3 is TGCAGTGCTAGAGATGGGAGGCTAGCGGGGAACTACGAGCAGTACTTC. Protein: CSARDGRLAGNYEQYF.

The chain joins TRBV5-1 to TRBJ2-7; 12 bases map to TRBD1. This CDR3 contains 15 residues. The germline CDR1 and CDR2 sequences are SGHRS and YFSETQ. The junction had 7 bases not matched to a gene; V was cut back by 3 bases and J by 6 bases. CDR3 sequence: CASSYPGTGGGEQYF. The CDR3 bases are TGCGCCAGCAGCTACCCCGGGACAGGGGGCGGCGAGCAGTACTTC.

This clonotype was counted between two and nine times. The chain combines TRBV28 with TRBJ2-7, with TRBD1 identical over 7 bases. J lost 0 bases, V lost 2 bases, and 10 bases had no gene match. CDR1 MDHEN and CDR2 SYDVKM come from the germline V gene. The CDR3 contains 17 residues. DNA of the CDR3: TGTGCCAGCAGTTTAAGGCTCCGGGACAGCAGCTCCTACGAGCAGTACTTC. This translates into CASSLRLRDSSSYEQYF.

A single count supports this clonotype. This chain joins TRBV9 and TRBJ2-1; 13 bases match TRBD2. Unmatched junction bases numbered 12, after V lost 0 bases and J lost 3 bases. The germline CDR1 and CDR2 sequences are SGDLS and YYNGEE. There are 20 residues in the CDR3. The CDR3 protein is CASSVVGTGTSGAGYNEQFF. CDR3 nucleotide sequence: TGTGCCAGCAGCGTAGTGGGAACCGGGACTAGCGGGGCCGGCTACAATGAGCAGTTCTTC.

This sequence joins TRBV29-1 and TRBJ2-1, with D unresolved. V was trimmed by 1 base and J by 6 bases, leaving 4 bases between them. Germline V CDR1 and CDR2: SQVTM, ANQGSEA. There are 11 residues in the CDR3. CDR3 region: CSVEVPNEQFF. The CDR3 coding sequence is TGCAGCGTTGAAGTACCCAATGAGCAGTTCTTC.

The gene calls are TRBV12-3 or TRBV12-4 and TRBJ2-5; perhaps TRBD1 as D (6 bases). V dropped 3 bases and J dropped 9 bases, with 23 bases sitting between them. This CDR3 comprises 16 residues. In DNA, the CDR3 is TGTGCCAGCAGTTTTAGTCGGCGGGTTCTGGACAGTCCCCAGTACTTC. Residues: CASSFSRRVLDSPQYF.

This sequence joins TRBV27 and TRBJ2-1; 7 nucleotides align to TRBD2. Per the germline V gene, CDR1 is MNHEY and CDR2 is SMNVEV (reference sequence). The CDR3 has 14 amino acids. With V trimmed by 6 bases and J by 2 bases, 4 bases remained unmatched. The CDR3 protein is CASRLGLPYNEQFF. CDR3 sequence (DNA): TGTGCCAGCAGGCTGGGACTACCCTACAATGAGCAGTTCTTC.

The CDR3 spells CASMDTGENSPLHF. The CDR3 bases are TGTGCCAGCATGGATACAGGGGAAAATTCACCCCTCCACTTT. The J gene is TRBJ1-6, the V gene TRBV2; 7 positions agree with TRBD1. V trimming: 7 bases; J trimming: 7 bases; junction bases outside the gene matches: 7. The CDR3 spans 14 residues. The V gene's germline CDR1 is SNHLY and CDR2 FYNNEI.

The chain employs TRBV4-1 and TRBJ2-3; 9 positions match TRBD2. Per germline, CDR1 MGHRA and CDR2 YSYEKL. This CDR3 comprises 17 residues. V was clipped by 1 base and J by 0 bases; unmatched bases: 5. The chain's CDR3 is CASSQGLAGYSTDTQYF. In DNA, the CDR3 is TGCGCCAGCAGCCAAGGGCTAGCGGGGTATAGCACAGATACGCAGTATTTT.

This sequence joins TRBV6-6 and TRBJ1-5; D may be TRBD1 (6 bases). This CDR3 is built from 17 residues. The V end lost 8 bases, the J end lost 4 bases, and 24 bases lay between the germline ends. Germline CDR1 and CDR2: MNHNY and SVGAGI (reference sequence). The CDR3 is CASYSQGPKRGNQPQHF. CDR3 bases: TGTGCCAGCTACTCCCAAGGACCTAAAAGGGGGAATCAGCCCCAGCATTTT.

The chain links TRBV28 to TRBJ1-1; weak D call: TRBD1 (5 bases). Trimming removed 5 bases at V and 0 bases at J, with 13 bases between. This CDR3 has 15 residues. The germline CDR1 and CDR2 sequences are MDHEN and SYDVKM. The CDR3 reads CASSVRVEMNTEAFF. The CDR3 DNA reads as TGTGCCAGCAGTGTCAGGGTTGAAATGAACACTGAAGCTTTCTTT.

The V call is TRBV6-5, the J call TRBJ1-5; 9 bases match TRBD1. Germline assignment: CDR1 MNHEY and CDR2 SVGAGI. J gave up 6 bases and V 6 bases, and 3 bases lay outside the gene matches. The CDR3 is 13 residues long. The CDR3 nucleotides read TGTGCCAGCAGACGGACAGGGGCTCAGCCCCAGCATTTT. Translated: CASRRTGAQPQHF.

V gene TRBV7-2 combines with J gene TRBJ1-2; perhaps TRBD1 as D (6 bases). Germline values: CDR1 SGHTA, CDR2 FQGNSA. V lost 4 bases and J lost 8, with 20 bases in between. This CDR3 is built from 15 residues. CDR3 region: CASSWYRDDGSGYTF. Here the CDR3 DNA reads TGTGCCAGCAGCTGGTACAGGGACGACGGTTCGGGCTACACCTTC.

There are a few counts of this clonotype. The CDR3 reads CASSLRIYNEQFF. Here the CDR3 DNA reads TGTGCCAGCAGCTTAAGGATCTACAATGAGCAGTTCTTC. This rearrangement joins TRBV7-3 to TRBJ2-1; no firm D call. The germline CDR1 and CDR2 sequences are SGHTA and FQGTGA. There are 13 residues in the CDR3. Between the trimmed V and J ends, which lost 1 base and 3 bases, there was a span of 4 bases.